A single sample is the source of the 27 T cell receptor beta chains below, sequenced in a study of cytomegalovirus exposure and HLA in healthy donors. The PCR contained 60 Vbeta and 13 Jbeta primers. Using immunoSEQ multiplex PCR, the repertoire was profiled, and TCRdb retains in-frame clones only, with some absent. The data show 130,000 or so clones, about 8.5% seen once. Material: PBMCs. All receptors derive from a man in his forties in good health and CMV-seronegative.

This clone came up a few times. The chain couples TRBV6-5 to TRBJ2-1, with 8 bases fitting TRBD2. Germline CDR1 is MNHEY and CDR2 is SVGAGI. The CDR3 consists of 15 residues. V was clipped by 4 bases and J by 5 bases; unmatched bases: 7. The CDR3 loop reads CASSLSGGPNNEQFF. As DNA, the CDR3 is TGTGCCAGCAGTTTATCGGGGGGGCCTAACAATGAGCAGTTCTTC.

The chain joins TRBV1 to TRBJ2-5; TRBD2 is taken as the D call from the table, unchecked against the DNA. TRBV1 has pseudogene status. CDR3 length: 15 amino acids. The CDR3 region is CTSSQVGTRGETQYF. In nucleotides, the CDR3 is TGCACCAGCAGCCAAGTTGGGACTAGAGGAGAGACCCAGTACTTC.

This clone was seen a handful of times. The V call is TRBV10-3, the J call TRBJ1-6, with D tentatively TRBD1 (5 bases). V lost 4 bases and J lost 8, with 18 bases in between. CDR3 length: 16 residues. CDR1 is ENHRY and CDR2 is SYGVKD in the germline V gene. As DNA, the CDR3 is TGTGCCATCAGTGGACGTGACGGAGGGGTGGATTCACCCCTCCACTTT. This gives the protein CAISGRDGGVDSPLHF.

Only a few counts were recorded for this clone. The gene calls are TRBV28 and TRBJ1-2; no clear D gene. The germline V gene has CDR1 MDHEN and CDR2 SYDVKM. V was cut by 7 bases and J by 6 bases, with 18 bases left in between. This CDR3 spans 14 amino acids. In DNA form, the CDR3 reads TGTGCCAGCAAGGCAGGTACTGAAGCCAATGGCTACACCTTC. Encoded protein: CASKAGTEANGYTF.

This rearrangement joins TRBV5-1 to TRBJ2-7; tentative D call: TRBD2 (6 bases). The CDR3 sequence is 15 residues long. The V end lost 4 bases, the J end lost 5 bases, and 19 bases lay between the germline ends. The germline V gene has CDR1 SGHRS and CDR2 YFSETQ. The DNA of the CDR3 is TGCGCCAGCAGCCTGGCCGGGACTGAGACGGACGAGCAGTACTTC. Protein: CASSLAGTETDEQYF.

V gene TRBV5-6 combines with J gene TRBJ2-2; 9 bases match TRBD1. Unmatched junction bases numbered 11, after V lost 2 bases and J lost 6 bases. The CDR3 length is 17 residues. Germline CDR1 reads SGHDT; CDR2 reads YYEEEE. In DNA, the CDR3 is TGTGCCAGCAGCTTTCCGGACAGGGGAAAATTCCCCGGGGAGCTGTTTTTT. This encodes CASSFPDRGKFPGELFF.

The rearrangement joins TRBV5-6 to TRBJ1-1, with 8 nucleotides matching TRBD1. From germline, CDR1 is SGHDT and CDR2 YYEEEE. The CDR3 has 14 residues. With V trimmed by 4 bases and J by 4 bases, 6 bases remained unmatched. The CDR3 spells CASSLGQGGTEAFF. CDR3 nucleotide sequence: TGTGCCAGCAGCCTAGGACAGGGAGGCACTGAAGCTTTCTTT.

To note about this clone: Other DNA sequences of this sample code for an identical CDR3. The chain carries TRBV27 and TRBJ1-6, with 7 nucleotides matching TRBD1. The ends lost 5 bases at V and 3 bases at J; junction bases unmatched: 7. CDR1 and CDR2 (germline): MNHEY, SMNVEV (reference sequence). The CDR3 covers 16 residues. CDR3 region: CASSELTGNYNSPLHF. CDR3 nucleotides: TGTGCCAGCAGTGAACTGACAGGGAACTATAATTCACCCCTCCACTTT.

The chain employs TRBV4-3 and TRBJ2-7, with TRBD1 matching 8 bases. This CDR3 is 13 amino acids long. From germline, CDR1 is LGHNA and CDR2 YSLEER. V gave up 3 bases and J gave up 7 bases; unmatched junction bases: 5. CDR3 region: CASSHLRGREQYF. The CDR3 DNA is TGCGCCAGCAGCCATCTCAGGGGGCGGGAGCAGTACTTC.

This clone has only a few counts. The rearrangement joins TRBV28 to TRBJ1-5; D call uncertain. This CDR3 has 15 amino acids. V was pared by 3 bases and J by 2 bases, with 11 bases between. Germline V gene data show CDR1 as MDHEN and CDR2 as SYDVKM. In DNA, the CDR3 is TGTGCCAGCAGTTTTTTCCTTCTCCGCAATCAGCCCCAGCATTTT. Translated, it gives CASSFFLLRNQPQHF.

V is TRBV27 and J is TRBJ2-3; 9 nucleotides match TRBD2. V gave up 1 base and J gave up 2 bases; unmatched junction bases: 4. This CDR3 region has 16 residues. CDR1 is MNHEY, CDR2 SMNVEV, per germline (reference sequence). The CDR3 DNA reads TGTGCCAGCAGTTTATTTGGCGGGGGGGCCACAGATACGCAGTATTTT. It translates to CASSLFGGGATDTQYF.

This clone occurred a few times. This rearrangement joins TRBV25-1 to TRBJ2-1; D is undetermined. The CDR3 loop spans 12 amino acids. Germline CDR1 MGHDK, CDR2 SYGVNS. V shed 11 bases and J shed 0 bases, with 8 bases lying between them. The CDR3 DNA is TGTGCCGCACGGTCCTCCTACAATGAGCAGTTCTTC. It translates to CAARSSYNEQFF.

In its sample, this clone was seen a few times. This chain connects TRBV2 to TRBJ1-2, with D unclear. V lost 6 bases and J lost 8, with 16 bases in between. The germline CDR1 and CDR2 sequences are SNHLY and FYNNEI. CDR3 length: 13 residues. The CDR3 sequence is CASSEDGVRGYTF. In nucleotides, the CDR3 is TGTGCCAGCAGCGAGGACGGGGTAAGAGGCTACACCTTC.

This clone was observed a handful of times. The chain combines TRBV2 with TRBJ1-6; D gene ambiguous. Germline V gene data show CDR1 as SNHLY and CDR2 as FYNNEI. The CDR3 has 13 amino acids. V lost 4 bases and J lost 6, with 7 bases in between. The CDR3, as DNA: TGTGCCAGCAGTGGGCACATTAATTCACCCCTCCACTTT. As protein: CASSGHINSPLHF.

This clone was observed a handful of times. V usage is TRBV2 and J usage is TRBJ1-5; unclear D gene. From germline, CDR1 is SNHLY and CDR2 FYNNEI. The CDR3 has 12 residues. V lost 6 bases and J lost 6, with 9 bases in between. The CDR3: CASRWAGQPQHF. The CDR3 DNA follows: TGTGCCAGCAGGTGGGCGGGTCAGCCCCAGCATTTT.

This clone was detected only a few times. The chain couples TRBV7-2 to TRBJ1-1; 7 nucleotides match TRBD1. Trimming at V came to 0 bases and at J to 5 bases, leaving 3 bases not matched to a gene. Looked up from germline, CDR1 is SGHTA and CDR2 is FQGNSA. The CDR3 is 14 residues long. The CDR3 spells CASSLARGETEAFF. The CDR3 DNA is TGTGCCAGCAGCTTAGCCAGGGGGGAGACTGAAGCTTTCTTT.

The chain links TRBV2 to TRBJ1-1; D not resolved. Looked up from germline, CDR1 is SNHLY and CDR2 is FYNNEI. Trimming pared 6 bases from V and 0 bases from J, leaving 8 bases between. This CDR3 contains 13 residues. The CDR3: CASRSQMNTEAFF. The CDR3 DNA reads as TGTGCCAGCAGGTCACAGATGAACACTGAAGCTTTCTTT.

The J gene is TRBJ1-1, the V gene TRBV5-6; D ambiguous. Trimming pared 1 base from V and 1 base from J, leaving 8 bases between. The CDR3 is 14 residues long. CDR1 SGHDT and CDR2 YYEEEE come from the germline V gene. The CDR3 sequence is CASSLIRGNTEAFF. The CDR3 nucleotides read TGTGCCAGCAGCTTGATCCGGGGGAACACTGAAGCTTTCTTT.

The table lists this clone with a few counts. The gene calls are TRBV13 and TRBJ2-7, with a possible D match to TRBD1 (6 bases). V lost 5 bases and J lost 5, with 13 bases in between. The CDR3 is 13 amino acids. Germline V lookup: CDR1 PRHDT, CDR2 FYEKMQ (reference sequence). The CDR3 DNA is TGTGCCAGCAGCGCCAGGGGCGTCCACGAGCAGTACTTC. It encodes CASSARGVHEQYF.

This clone has only a few counts. Here the CDR3 reads CASSEYTGGNLETQYF. CDR3 sequence (DNA): TGTGCCAGCAGTGAATATACAGGGGGCAATTTAGAGACCCAGTACTTC. V and J are TRBV6-1 and TRBJ2-5; 9 bases agree with TRBD1. CDR1 and CDR2 from the germline V gene are MNHNS and SASEGT. Trimming cost V 2 bases and J 4 bases; bases outside gene matches: 8. There are 16 residues in the CDR3.

CDR3 sequence: CASSVESLDTQYF. The CDR3 region has the DNA TGTGCCAGCAGCGTAGAGAGTTTGGATACGCAGTATTTT. The chain carries TRBV9 and TRBJ2-3; D remains unclear. The CDR3 spans 13 residues. The ends were cut back, 0 bases at V and 6 bases at J, with 8 bases in the middle. Germline V gene sequence: CDR1 SGDLS, CDR2 YYNGEE.

This clone was picked up a small number of times. This chain uses TRBV4-3 with TRBJ2-7, with D perhaps matching TRBD1 (6 bases). V shed 0 bases and J shed 3 bases, with 15 bases lying between them. The CDR3 contains 16 residues. CDR1 is LGHNA and CDR2 is YSLEER in the germline V gene. CDR3: CASSQDAQDRYYEQYF. CDR3 bases: TGCGCCAGCAGCCAAGATGCGCAAGACAGGTACTACGAGCAGTACTTC.

This clone has more than one count but fewer than ten. The CDR3 nucleotides are TGTGCCAGCAGCTTGCACGGGGAGAAGGTAGATCAGCCCCAGCATTTT. As protein: CASSLHGEKVDQPQHF. The chain links TRBV5-5 to TRBJ1-5; D is unresolved. This CDR3 comprises 16 residues. Germline V gives CDR1 SGHKS, CDR2 YYEKEE (reference sequence). V shed 1 base and J shed 5 bases, with 16 bases lying between them.

The chain is built from TRBV5-1 and TRBJ2-7; TRBD1 aligns across 7 bases. The V segment lost 0 bases and the J segment 0 bases; nucleotides outside the gene matches: 6. CDR3 length: 16 amino acids. CDR1 SGHRS and CDR2 YFSETQ come from the germline V gene. CDR3 in amino acids: CASSLGDSYTSYEQYF. DNA of the CDR3: TGCGCCAGCAGCTTGGGGGACAGCTACACCTCCTACGAGCAGTACTTC.

The chain links TRBV11-2 to TRBJ2-3, with D possibly matching TRBD2 (6 bases). Germline loops: CDR1 SGHAT, CDR2 FQNNGV. V shed 5 bases and J shed 4 bases, with 13 bases lying between them. The CDR3 totals 14 residues. CDR3 nucleotides: TGTGCCAGCAGCGGAGGAGGGTGGCCAGATACGCAGTATTTT. Its translation: CASSGGGWPDTQYF.

This clone was counted between two and nine times. The chain is built from TRBV4-1 and TRBJ1-2; TRBD1 is a possible D gene (6 bases). The length of the CDR3 is 15 residues. Germline lookup yields CDR1 MGHRA and CDR2 YSYEKL. V was pared by 1 base and J by 8 bases, with 17 bases between. The CDR3 reads CASSQVIGGAEGYTF. In nucleotides, the CDR3 is TGCGCCAGCAGCCAAGTTATTGGGGGGGCGGAGGGCTACACCTTC.

This chain links TRBV12-5 with TRBJ2-7; D gene unclear. This CDR3 spans 14 amino acids. CDR1 is LGHNT, CDR2 FRNRAP, per germline. The ends were cut back, 7 bases at V and 5 bases at J, with 18 bases in the middle. The CDR3 here is CASALEASSNEQYF. The CDR3 coding sequence is TGTGCTAGTGCCCTAGAGGCCAGCAGCAACGAGCAGTACTTC. Variable domain in full (rest from reference TRBV12-5 and TRBJ2-7): DARVTQTPRHKVTEMGQEVTMRCQPILGHNTVFWYRQTMMQGLELLAYFRNRAPLDDSGMPKDRFSAEMPDATLATLKIQPSEPRDSAVYFCASALEASSNEQYFGPGTRLTVT.